These T cell receptor beta chains were read from a single sample in a study of OX40 agonist ivuxolimab in advanced cancers. Clones were sequenced by immunoSEQ multiplex PCR, and TCRdb holds only the in-frame ones, with some missing. The table records around 80,000 clones, about 88% of them present only once. This material consisted of CD4+ or CD8+ T cells sorted from blood, taken in a trial of the OX40 agonist ivuxolimab. Every receptor here comes from an adult with an advanced solid tumor such as melanoma, head and neck, liver or kidney cancer. The CDR3 runs from the conserved cysteine through the conserved F or W. The order of the fields is V gene, clone size, J gene, D gene, CDR3 DNA, CDR3 protein. D genes are given only for firm matches. Size values are once, few and many counts, or a class for expanded clones, and some rows have none.

TRBV28	few	TRBJ1-6	.	TGTGCCAGCAGTTTCTTCTTTTCCTCACCCCTCCACTTT	CASSFFFSSPLHF
TRBV6-6	.	TRBJ1-2	TRBD1	TGTGCCAGCACCCCCCGGGACAGAAACTCTGGCTACACCTTC	CASTPRDRNSGYTF
TRBV28	.	TRBJ1-6	.	TGTGCCAGCAGTCCTTGGACAGAGAGCTCCTATAATTCACCCCTCCACTTT	CASSPWTESSYNSPLHF
TRBV10-3	.	TRBJ2-5	TRBD1	TGTGCCATCAGTGACCTCCAGGGGGCTCGAGAGACCCAGTACTTC	CAISDLQGARETQYF
TRBV7-9	.	TRBJ2-5	.	TGTGCCAGCAGCTTAGATTTAAGTCAAGAGACCCAGTACTTC	CASSLDLSQETQYF
TRBV28	.	TRBJ2-1	.	TGTGCCAGCAGTTTCCCCCAGCCGAGCTCCTACAATGAGCAGTTCTTC	CASSFPQPSSYNEQFF
TRBV7-2	.	TRBJ1-1	.	TGTGCCAGCAGCTTAGTAGGGGCTGAAAACACTGAAGCTTTCTTT	CASSLVGAENTEAFF
TRBV19	.	TRBJ2-7	.	TGTGCCAGTAGTATCTCGGGCGGTGCAGCCTTCTACGAGCAGTACTTC	CASSISGGAAFYEQYF
TRBV6-6	once	TRBJ2-7	TRBD2	TGTGCCAGCAGTCATGGGGGGGAAATCTACGAGCAGTACTTC	CASSHGGEIYEQYF
TRBV15	.	TRBJ2-7	TRBD1	TGTGCCACCGGGGCGGGGACAGGGACCTACGAGCAGTACTTC	CATGAGTGTYEQYF
TRBV6-6	.	TRBJ2-1	.	TGTGCCAGCAGTACACAACAGGGCAACTCTTACAATGAGCAGTTCTTC	CASSTQQGNSYNEQFF
TRBV10-3	.	TRBJ2-7	TRBD2	TGTGCCATCAGTGAGACTGGGACTAGCGGGGCCAACTCCTACGAGCAGTACTTC	CAISETGTSGANSYEQYF
TRBV7-8	.	TRBJ1-3	.	TGTGCCAGCAGCCCAAGCCCACGAGACTACAGGGTCGACACCATATATTTT	CASSPSPRDYRVDTIYF
TRBV7-9	.	TRBJ1-4	.	TGTGCCAGCAGTTCTTGGGGGCTTGGTGAAAAACTGTTTTTT	CASSSWGLGEKLFF
TRBV2	.	TRBJ2-3	.	TGTGCCAGCAGTGAAGAGGGTTCAGTAGATACGCAGTATTTT	CASSEEGSVDTQYF
TRBV4-1	.	TRBJ2-5	.	TGCGCCAGCAGCCAGCGGGGAGAGACCCAGTACTTC	CASSQRGETQYF
TRBV5-1	once	TRBJ1-1	.	TGCGCCAGCAGCACTATGGACATAAAGAACACTGAAACTTTCTTT	CASSTMDIKNTETFF
TRBV7-9	.	TRBJ2-1	.	TGTGCCAGCAGCCCCCGGACAGCCTACAATGAGCAGTTCTTC	CASSPRTAYNEQFF
TRBV9	once	TRBJ1-1	.	TGTGCCAGCAGCGTAGGATGGGGGGCTGGGAACACTGAAGCTTTCTTT	CASSVGWGAGNTEAFF
TRBV7-8	.	TRBJ1-5	.	TGTGCCAGCAGCTTAGAGAGGAGGCGGGGCCAGCCCCAGCATTTT	CASSLERRRGQPQHF
TRBV7-9	.	TRBJ2-3	TRBD1	TGTGCCAGCAGCCCCGGACAGGGCGGAGATACGCAGTATTTT	CASSPGQGGDTQYF
TRBV9	.	TRBJ2-1	.	TGTGCCAGCAGCGAAAAGTCCTACAATGAGCAGTTCTTC	CASSEKSYNEQFF
TRBV27	.	TRBJ2-7	TRBD1	TGTGCCAGCAGTTTAAACAGGGGGACGGCCTACGAGCAGTACTTC	CASSLNRGTAYEQYF
TRBV19	.	TRBJ2-1	TRBD1	TGTGCCAGTAGTGCAAAGAGGACAGGGGTTAATGAGCAGTTCTTC	CASSAKRTGVNEQFF
TRBV9	.	TRBJ2-1	.	TGTGCCAGCAGCGTAGTGGGTCAGCGGAATTCCTACAATGAGCAGTTCTTC	CASSVVGQRNSYNEQFF
TRBV5-6	.	TRBJ2-5	TRBD1	TGTGCCAGCAGCTTGGAAGGGACAGGGGGGGAGACCCAGTACTTC	CASSLEGTGGETQYF
TRBV27	few	TRBJ1-6	TRBD1	TGTGCCAGCAGTTCCGACAGGGCAGGTACCTATAATTCACCCCTCCACTTT	CASSSDRAGTYNSPLHF
TRBV23-1	.	TRBJ2-2	.	TGCGCCAGCAGTCAATCGACGGGGGGCCGAAGTACCGGGGAGCTGTTTTTT	CASSQSTGGRSTGELFF
TRBV15	.	TRBJ1-6	.	TGTGCCACCAGCAGACACACCCAAGATTCACCCCTCCACTTT	CATSRHTQDSPLHF
TRBV25-1	.	TRBJ2-3	.	TGTGCCAGCATGCGGCCCGGGACGGGCACAGATACGCAGTATTTT	CASMRPGTGTDTQYF
TRBV6-5	.	TRBJ2-3	TRBD2	TGTGCCAGCAGTTATGCGGGACTAAATACGCAGTATTTT	CASSYAGLNTQYF
TRBV28	once	TRBJ2-7	.	TGTGCCAGCAGTTTCGTACTACGGGATTTGACCTACGAGCAGTACTTC	CASSFVLRDLTYEQYF
TRBV5-1	once	TRBJ2-5	TRBD2	TGCGCCAGCAGCCCGTTGCCGGGGGGAGGAGAGACCCAGTACTTC	CASSPLPGGGETQYF
TRBV19	.	TRBJ1-2	.	TGTGCCAGTAGTATAGATGGCTGGGACCGCTATGGCTACACCTTC	CASSIDGWDRYGYTF
TRBV27	.	TRBJ2-3	TRBD1	TGTGCCAGCAGTTTCAGGACAGGGATCGGCACAGATACGCAGTATTTT	CASSFRTGIGTDTQYF
TRBV6-5	.	TRBJ1-2	TRBD1	TGTGCCAGCAGTCAAGGACAGGGGGCGATGGATGGCTACACCTTC	CASSQGQGAMDGYTF
TRBV7-6	.	TRBJ2-7	TRBD2	TGTGCCAGCAGCTTAACTAGCGGGATTTTCTACGAGCAGTACTTC	CASSLTSGIFYEQYF
TRBV5-1	.	TRBJ2-3	.	TGCGCCAGCAGCTTTGGGTCGTCGTACACAGATACGCAGTATTTT	CASSFGSSYTDTQYF
TRBV28	.	TRBJ1-1	.	TGTGCCAGCAGGGAGAACACTGAAGCTTTCTTT	CASRENTEAFF
TRBV5-1	.	TRBJ2-5	.	TGCGCCAGCAGCTCCGGGATGCTTAAAGAGACCCAGTACTTC	CASSSGMLKETQYF
TRBV30	.	TRBJ1-2	.	TGTGCCTGGAGTGGGGGGGGCAGCAGCTACACCTTC	CAWSGGGSSYTF
TRBV2	.	TRBJ1-2	TRBD1	TGTGCCAGCAGAGACACCGGGACAGTGACTAACTATGGCTACACCTTC	CASRDTGTVTNYGYTF
TRBV2	once	TRBJ2-7	.	TGTGCCAGCAGGACCCAGGGGGGTAACGAGCAGTACTTC	CASRTQGGNEQYF
TRBV5-1	.	TRBJ1-1	.	TGCGCCAGCAGTTCTGACCCGGCGGTGAACACTGAAGCTTTCTTT	CASSSDPAVNTEAFF
TRBV15	.	TRBJ1-5	.	TGTGCCACCAGCAGAGGTGCACGACAGCCCCAGCATTTT	CATSRGARQPQHF
TRBV7-9	.	TRBJ1-1	.	TGTGCCAGCAGCTTCCTACCTTTCTTT	CASSFLPFF
TRBV6-6	.	TRBJ1-4	.	TGTGCCAGCACTAACGGGGGGGCAACTAATGAAAAACTGTTTTTT	CASTNGGATNEKLFF
TRBV7-2	.	TRBJ2-7	.	TGTGCCAGCAGCTTAGAATCAGCACCCGAGCAGTACTTC	CASSLESAPEQYF
TRBV15	.	TRBJ2-1	TRBD1	TGTGCCACCAGCAGAGACAGGGGGATCCACAATGAGCAGTTCTTC	CATSRDRGIHNEQFF
TRBV9	.	TRBJ2-1	TRBD2	TGTGCCAGCAGCGTAGAAGCTAGCGGAGATGAGCAGTTCTTC	CASSVEASGDEQFF